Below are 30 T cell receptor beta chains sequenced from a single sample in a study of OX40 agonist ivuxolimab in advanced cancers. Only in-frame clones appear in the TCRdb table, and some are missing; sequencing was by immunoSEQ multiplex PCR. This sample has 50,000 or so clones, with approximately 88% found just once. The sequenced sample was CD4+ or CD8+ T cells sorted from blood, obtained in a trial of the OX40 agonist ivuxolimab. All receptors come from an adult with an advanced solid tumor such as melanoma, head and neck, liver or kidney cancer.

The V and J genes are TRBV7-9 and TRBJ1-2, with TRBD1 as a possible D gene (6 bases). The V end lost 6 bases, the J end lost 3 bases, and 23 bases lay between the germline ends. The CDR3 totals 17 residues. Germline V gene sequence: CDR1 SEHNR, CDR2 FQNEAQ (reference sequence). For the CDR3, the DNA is TGTGCCAGCAGACCTCAACTCAGGGGAGTTCAGCACTATGGCTACACCTTC. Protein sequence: CASRPQLRGVQHYGYTF.

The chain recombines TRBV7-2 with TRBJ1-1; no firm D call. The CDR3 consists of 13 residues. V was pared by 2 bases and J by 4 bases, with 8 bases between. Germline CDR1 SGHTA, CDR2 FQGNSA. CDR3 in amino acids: CASSLWGRTEAFF. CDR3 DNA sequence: TGTGCCAGCAGCTTATGGGGTCGCACTGAAGCTTTCTTT. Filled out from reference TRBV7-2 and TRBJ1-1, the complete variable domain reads GAGVSQSPSNKVTEKGKDVELRCDPISGHTALYWYRQSLGQGLEFLIYFQGNSAPDKSGLPSDRFSAERTGGSVSTLTIQRTQQEDSAVYLCASSLWGRTEAFFGQGTRLTVV.

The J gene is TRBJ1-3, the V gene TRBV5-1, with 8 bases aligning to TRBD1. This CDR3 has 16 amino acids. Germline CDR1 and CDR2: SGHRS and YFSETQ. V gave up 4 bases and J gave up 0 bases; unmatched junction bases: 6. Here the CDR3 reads CASSRGQGPSGNTIYF. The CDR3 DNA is TGCGCCAGCAGCCGTGGACAGGGCCCCTCTGGAAACACCATATATTTT.

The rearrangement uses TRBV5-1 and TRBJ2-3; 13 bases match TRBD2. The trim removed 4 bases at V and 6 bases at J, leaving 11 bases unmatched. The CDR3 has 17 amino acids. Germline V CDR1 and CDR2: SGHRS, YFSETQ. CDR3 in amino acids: CASSPATSGGSGDTQYF. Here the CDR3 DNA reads TGCGCCAGCAGCCCCGCGACTAGCGGGGGGAGTGGGGATACGCAGTATTTT.

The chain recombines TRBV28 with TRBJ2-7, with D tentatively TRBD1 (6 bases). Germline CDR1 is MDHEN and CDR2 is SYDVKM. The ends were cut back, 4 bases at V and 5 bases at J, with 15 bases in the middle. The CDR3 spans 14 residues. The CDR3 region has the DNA TGTGCCAGCAGTTCCACCGCAGGGGTGAACGAGCAGTACTTC. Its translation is CASSSTAGVNEQYF.

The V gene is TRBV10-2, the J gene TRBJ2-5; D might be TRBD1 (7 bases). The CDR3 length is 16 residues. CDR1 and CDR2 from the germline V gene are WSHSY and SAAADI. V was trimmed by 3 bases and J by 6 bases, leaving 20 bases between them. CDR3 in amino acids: CASSELAEAGGKTQYF. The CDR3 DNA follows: TGCGCCAGCAGTGAATTAGCGGAGGCAGGGGGAAAGACCCAGTACTTC.

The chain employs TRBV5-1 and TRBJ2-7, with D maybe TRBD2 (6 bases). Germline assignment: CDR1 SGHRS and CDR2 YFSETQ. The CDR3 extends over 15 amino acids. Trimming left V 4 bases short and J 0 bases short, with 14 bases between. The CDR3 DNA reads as TGCGCCAGCAGCACCACGACTAGGGCCTCCTACGAGCAGTACTTC. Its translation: CASSTTTRASYEQYF.

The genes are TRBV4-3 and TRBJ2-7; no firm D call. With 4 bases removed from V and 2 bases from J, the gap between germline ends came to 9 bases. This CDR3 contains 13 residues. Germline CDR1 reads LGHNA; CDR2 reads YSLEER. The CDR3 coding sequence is TGCGCCAGCAGCCCAGACGGAGCCTACGAGCAGTACTTC. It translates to CASSPDGAYEQYF.

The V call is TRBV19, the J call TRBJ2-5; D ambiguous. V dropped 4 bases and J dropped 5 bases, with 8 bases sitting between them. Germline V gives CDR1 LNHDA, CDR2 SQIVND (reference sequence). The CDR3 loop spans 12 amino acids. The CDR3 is CASSTTGETQYF. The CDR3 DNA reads TGTGCCAGTAGTACGACGGGTGAGACCCAGTACTTC.

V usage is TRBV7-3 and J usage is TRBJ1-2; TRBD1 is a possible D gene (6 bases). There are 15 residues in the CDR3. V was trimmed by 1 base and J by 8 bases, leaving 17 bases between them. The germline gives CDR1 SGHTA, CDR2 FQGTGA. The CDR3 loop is CASSLNPGTKSGYTF. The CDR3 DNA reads TGTGCCAGCAGCTTAAATCCGGGGACAAAGAGCGGCTACACCTTC.

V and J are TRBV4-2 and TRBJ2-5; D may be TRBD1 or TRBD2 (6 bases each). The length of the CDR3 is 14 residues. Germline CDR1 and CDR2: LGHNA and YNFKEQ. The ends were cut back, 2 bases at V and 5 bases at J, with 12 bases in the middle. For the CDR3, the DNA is TGTGCCAGCAGCCAAATGGGGGGCCGGGAGACCCAGTACTTC. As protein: CASSQMGGRETQYF.

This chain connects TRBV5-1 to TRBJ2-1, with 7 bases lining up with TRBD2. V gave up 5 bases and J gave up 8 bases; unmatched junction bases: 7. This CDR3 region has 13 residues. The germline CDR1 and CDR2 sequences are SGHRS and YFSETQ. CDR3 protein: CASSTGGRYEQFF. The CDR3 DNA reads TGCGCCAGCAGTACGGGGGGTCGGTATGAGCAGTTCTTC.

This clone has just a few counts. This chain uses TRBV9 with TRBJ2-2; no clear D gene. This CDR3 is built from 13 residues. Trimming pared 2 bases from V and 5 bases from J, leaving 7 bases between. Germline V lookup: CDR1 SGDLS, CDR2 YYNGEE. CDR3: CASSVYHTGELFF. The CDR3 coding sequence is TGTGCCAGCAGCGTCTATCATACCGGGGAGCTGTTTTTT.

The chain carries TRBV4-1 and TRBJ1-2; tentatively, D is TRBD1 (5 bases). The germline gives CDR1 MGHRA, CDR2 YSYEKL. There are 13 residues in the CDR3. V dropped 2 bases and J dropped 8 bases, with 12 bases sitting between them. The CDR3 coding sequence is TGCGCCAGCAGCCAACGAGGGGAACGGGGCTACACCTTC. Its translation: CASSQRGERGYTF.

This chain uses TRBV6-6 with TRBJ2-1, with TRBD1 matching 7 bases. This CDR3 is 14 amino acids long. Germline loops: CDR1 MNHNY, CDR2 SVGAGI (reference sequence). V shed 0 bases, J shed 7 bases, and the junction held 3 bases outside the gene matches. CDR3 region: CASSYSEGANEQFF. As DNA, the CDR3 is TGTGCCAGCAGTTACTCAGAGGGGGCGAATGAGCAGTTCTTC.

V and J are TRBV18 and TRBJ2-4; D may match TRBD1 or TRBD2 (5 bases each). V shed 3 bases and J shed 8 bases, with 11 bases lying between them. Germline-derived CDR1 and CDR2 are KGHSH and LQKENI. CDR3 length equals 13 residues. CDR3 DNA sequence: TGTGCCAGCTCACCTGGGACGTCAGACATTCAGTACTTC. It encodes CASSPGTSDIQYF.

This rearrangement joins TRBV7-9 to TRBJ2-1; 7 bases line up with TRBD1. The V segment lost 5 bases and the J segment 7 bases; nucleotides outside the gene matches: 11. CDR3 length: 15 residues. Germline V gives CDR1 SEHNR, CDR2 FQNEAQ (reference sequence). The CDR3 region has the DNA TGTGCCAGCAGCCACTCGACAGGGATCGGTAATGAGCAGTTCTTC. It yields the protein CASSHSTGIGNEQFF.

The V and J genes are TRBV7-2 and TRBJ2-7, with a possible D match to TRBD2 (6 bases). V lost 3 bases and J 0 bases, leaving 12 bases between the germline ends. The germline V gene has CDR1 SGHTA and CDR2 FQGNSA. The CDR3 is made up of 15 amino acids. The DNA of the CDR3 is TGTGCCAGCAGCTTCACGGGAGCCTACTCCTACGAGCAGTACTTC. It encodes CASSFTGAYSYEQYF.

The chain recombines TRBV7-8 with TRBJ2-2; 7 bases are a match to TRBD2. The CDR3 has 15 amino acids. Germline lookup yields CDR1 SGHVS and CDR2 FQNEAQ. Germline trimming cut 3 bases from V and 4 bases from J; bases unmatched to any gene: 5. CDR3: CASSFGTTGTGELFF. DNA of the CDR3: TGTGCCAGCAGCTTCGGGACTACGGGCACCGGGGAGCTGTTTTTT.

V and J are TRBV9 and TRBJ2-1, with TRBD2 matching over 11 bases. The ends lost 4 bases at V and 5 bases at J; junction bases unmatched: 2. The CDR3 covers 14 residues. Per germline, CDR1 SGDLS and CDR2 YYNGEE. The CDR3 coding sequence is TGTGCCAGCAGCCAGACTAGCGGGGACAATGAGCAGTTCTTC. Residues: CASSQTSGDNEQFF.

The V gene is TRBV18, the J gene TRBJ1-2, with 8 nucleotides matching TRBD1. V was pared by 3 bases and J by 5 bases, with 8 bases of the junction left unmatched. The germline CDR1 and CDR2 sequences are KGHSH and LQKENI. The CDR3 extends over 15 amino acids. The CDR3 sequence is CASSPGAGGDYGYTF. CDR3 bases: TGTGCCAGCTCACCGGGGGCAGGGGGCGATTATGGCTACACCTTC.

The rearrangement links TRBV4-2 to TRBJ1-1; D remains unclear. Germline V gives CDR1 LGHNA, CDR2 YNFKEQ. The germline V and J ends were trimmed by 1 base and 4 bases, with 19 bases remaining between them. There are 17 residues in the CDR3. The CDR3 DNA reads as TGTGCCAGCAGCCAAGCCCGCCTTACAGAGGAGACCACTGAAGCTTTCTTT. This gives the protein CASSQARLTEETTEAFF.

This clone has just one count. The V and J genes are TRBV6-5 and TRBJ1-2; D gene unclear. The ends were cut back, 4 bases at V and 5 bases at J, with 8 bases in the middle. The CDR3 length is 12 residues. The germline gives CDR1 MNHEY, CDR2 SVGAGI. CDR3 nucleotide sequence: TGTGCCAGCAGTTTCGACAAATATGGCTACACCTTC. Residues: CASSFDKYGYTF.

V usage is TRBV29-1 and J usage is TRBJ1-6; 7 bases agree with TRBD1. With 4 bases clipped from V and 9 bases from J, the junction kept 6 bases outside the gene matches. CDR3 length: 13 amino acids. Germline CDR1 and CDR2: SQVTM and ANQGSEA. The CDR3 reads CSVGDREGSPLHF. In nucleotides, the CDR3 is TGCAGCGTTGGAGACAGGGAGGGTTCACCCCTCCACTTT.

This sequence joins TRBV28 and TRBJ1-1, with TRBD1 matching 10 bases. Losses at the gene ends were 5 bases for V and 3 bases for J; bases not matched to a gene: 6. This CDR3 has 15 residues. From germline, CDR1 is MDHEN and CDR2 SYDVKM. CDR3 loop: CASSPSGTGDTEAFF. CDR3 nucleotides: TGTGCCAGCAGTCCCTCCGGGACAGGGGACACTGAAGCTTTCTTT.

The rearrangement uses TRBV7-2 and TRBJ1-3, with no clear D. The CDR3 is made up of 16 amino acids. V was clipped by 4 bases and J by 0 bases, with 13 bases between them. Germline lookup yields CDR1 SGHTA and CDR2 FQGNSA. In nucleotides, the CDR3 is TGTGCCAGCAGCTCGCGGGCAGCCTACTCTGGAAACACCATATATTTT. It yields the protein CASSSRAAYSGNTIYF.

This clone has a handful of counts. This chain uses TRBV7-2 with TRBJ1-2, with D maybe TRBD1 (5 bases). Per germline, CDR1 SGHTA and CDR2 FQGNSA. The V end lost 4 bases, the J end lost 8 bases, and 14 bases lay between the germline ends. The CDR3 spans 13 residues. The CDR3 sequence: CASSSTPEGGYTF. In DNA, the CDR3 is TGTGCCAGCAGCTCAACGCCCGAGGGGGGCTACACCTTC.

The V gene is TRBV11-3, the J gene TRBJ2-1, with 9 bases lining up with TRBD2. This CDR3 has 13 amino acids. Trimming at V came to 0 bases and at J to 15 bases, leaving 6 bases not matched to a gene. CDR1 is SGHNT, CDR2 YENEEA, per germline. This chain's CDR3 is CASSLDPRGGLFF. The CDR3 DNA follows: TGTGCCAGCAGCTTAGACCCGCGGGGGGGCCTGTTCTTC.

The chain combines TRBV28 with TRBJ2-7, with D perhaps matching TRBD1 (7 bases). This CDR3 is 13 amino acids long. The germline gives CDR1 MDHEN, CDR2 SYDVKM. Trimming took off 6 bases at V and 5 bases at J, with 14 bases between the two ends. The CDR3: CASRRRDSNEQYV. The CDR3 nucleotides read TGTGCCAGCAGGAGGAGGGACAGCAACGAGCAGTACGTC.

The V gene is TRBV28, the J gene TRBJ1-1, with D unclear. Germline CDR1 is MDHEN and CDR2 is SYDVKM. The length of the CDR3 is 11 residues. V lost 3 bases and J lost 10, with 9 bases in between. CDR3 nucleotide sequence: TGTGCCAGCAGTTTGAGAGGGCGAGCTTTCTTT. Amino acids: CASSLRGRAFF.